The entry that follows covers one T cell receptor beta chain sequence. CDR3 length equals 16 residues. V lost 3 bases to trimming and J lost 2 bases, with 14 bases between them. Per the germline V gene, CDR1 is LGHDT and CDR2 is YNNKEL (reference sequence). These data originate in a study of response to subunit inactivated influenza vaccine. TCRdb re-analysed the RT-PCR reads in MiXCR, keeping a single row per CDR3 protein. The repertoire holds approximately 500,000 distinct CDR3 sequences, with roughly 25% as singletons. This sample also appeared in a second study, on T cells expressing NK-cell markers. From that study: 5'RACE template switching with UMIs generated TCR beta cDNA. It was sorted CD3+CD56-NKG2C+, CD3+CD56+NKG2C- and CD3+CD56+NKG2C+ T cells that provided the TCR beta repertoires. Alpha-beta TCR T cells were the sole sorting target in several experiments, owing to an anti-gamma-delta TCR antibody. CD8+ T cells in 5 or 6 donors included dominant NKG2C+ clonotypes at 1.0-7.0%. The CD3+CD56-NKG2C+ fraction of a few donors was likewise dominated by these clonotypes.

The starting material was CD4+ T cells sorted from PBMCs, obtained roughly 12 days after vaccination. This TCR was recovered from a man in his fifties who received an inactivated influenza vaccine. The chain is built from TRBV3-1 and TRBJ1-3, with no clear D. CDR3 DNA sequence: TGTGCCAGCAGCCAGAATAGCCTAACCCCTGGAAACACCATATATTTT. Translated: CASSQNSLTPGNTIYF. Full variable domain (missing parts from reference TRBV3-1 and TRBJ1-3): DTAVSQTPKYLVTQMGNDKSIKCEQNLGHDTMYWYKQDSKKFLKIMFSYNNKELIINETVPNRFSPKSPDKAHLNLHINSLELGDSAVYFCASSQNSLTPGNTIYFGEGSWLTVV.